The entry below describes one TCR beta chain. Its antigen is unidentified. Method: immunoSEQ multiplex PCR; TCRdb's copy keeps in-frame clones and lacks some. The sample lists some 2.1 million clones, about 95% occurring once. CD45RO-negative cells were positively selected for CCR7, leaving out terminally differentiated effector memory CD45RA+ cells. Donors comprised only Caucasian adults living in Nashville, Tennessee. The data derive from a study of shared clonotypes between healthy human individuals. At the level of the study: Each donor's CD4 naive and CD4 memory cells filled three plates apiece, CD8 naive two, and CD8 memory one. Findings of the study overall: Non-shared clonotypes had lower generation probabilities than clonotypes shared by all four sorted-subset donors. Donor scarcity curtailed the genetic and exposure-history diversity represented herein.

The clonotype was recovered from a young man in good health. The material sequenced was naive CD8+ T cells sorted from blood.

CDR3 protein: CSVGPDRASGYTF. CDR3 coding DNA: TGCAGCGTCGGTCCCGACAGGGCGAGCGGCTACACCTTC. J is TRBJ1-2 and V is TRBV29-1; the match to TRBD1 covers 7 bases. The CDR3 sequence is 13 residues long. Germline V gene data show CDR1 as SQVTM and CDR2 as ANQGSEA. V shed 6 bases, J shed 8 bases, and the junction held 12 bases outside the gene matches.